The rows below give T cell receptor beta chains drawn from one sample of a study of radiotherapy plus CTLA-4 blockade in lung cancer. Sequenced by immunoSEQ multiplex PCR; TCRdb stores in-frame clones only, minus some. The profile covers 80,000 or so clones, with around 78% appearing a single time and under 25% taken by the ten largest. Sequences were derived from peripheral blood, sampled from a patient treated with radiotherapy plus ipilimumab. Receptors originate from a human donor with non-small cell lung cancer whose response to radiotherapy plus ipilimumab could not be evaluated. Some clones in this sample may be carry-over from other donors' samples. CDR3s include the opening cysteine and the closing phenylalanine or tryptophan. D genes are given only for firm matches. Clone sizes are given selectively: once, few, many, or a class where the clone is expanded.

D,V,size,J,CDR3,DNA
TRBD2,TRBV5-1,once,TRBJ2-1,CASSSAGGGNEQFF,TGCGCCAGCAGCTCGGCGGGGGGGGGCAATGAGCAGTTCTTC
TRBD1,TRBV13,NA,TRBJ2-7,CASSWDRYEQYF,TGTGCCAGCAGCTGGGACAGGTACGAGCAGTACTTC
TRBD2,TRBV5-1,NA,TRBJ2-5,CASSAGLAARETQYF,TGCGCCAGCAGCGCGGGACTAGCGGCCCGGGAGACCCAGTACTTC
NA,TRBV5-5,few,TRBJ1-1,CASSQDTEAFF,TGTGCCAGCAGCCAGGACACTGAAGCTTTCTTT
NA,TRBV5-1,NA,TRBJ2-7,CASSTQDPSYEQYF,TGCGCCAGCAGTACACAGGATCCTTCCTACGAGCAGTACTTC
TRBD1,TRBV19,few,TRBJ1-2,CASRLQGTYGYTF,TGTGCCAGTAGACTACAGGGGACGTATGGCTACACCTTC
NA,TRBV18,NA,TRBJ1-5,CASSGPLGGSNQPQHF,TGTGCCAGCTCCGGCCCCCTAGGTGGTAGCAATCAGCCCCAGCATTTT
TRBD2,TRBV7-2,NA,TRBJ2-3,CASSSTSGDTDTQYF,TGTGCCAGCAGCTCGACTAGCGGGGACACAGATACGCAGTATTTT
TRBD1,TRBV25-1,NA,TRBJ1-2,CASNDRDRDYGYTF,TGTGCCAGCAACGACCGGGACAGAGACTATGGCTACACCTTC
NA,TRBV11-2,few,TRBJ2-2,CASSSPLSGELFF,TGTGCCAGCAGCTCCCCTCTAAGCGGGGAGCTGTTTTTT
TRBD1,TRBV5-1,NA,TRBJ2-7,CASSPRTGDSYEQYF,TGCGCCAGCAGCCCGCGGACAGGGGATTCCTACGAGCAGTACTTC
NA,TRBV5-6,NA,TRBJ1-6,CASSLEMAHSSYSPLHF,TGTGCCAGCAGCTTGGAAATGGCCCACAGTTCCTATTCACCCCTCCACTTT
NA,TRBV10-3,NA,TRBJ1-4,CAISDSEKLFF,TGTGCCATCAGCGATAGTGAAAAACTGTTTTTT
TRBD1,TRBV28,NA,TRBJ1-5,CASSLSSGGGGNQPQHF,TGTGCCAGCAGTTTATCCTCAGGGGGCGGTGGCAATCAGCCCCAGCATTTT
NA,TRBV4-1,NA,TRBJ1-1,CASSQEKGRGAAFSGAFF,TGCGCCAGCAGCCAAGAAAAGGGGAGGGGGGCCGCCTTCTCTGGGGCTTTCTTT
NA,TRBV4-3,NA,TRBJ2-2,CASSPTWTSSWELFF,TGCGCCAGCAGCCCAACTTGGACAAGTAGTTGGGAGCTGTTTTTT
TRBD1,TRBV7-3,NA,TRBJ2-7,CASSPSGTASYEQYF,TGTGCCAGCAGCCCATCCGGGACAGCCTCCTACGAGCAGTACTTC
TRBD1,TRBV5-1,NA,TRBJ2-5,CASSLGTADGETQYF,TGCGCCAGCAGCTTAGGGACAGCGGATGGAGAGACCCAGTACTTC
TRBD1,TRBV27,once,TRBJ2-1,CASSLIGQGQFF,TGTGCCAGCAGTTTAATCGGACAGGGCCAGTTCTTC
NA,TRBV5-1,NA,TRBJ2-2,CASSFTGNTGELFF,TGCGCCAGCAGCTTTACGGGAAACACCGGGGAGCTGTTTTTT
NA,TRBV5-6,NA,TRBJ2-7,CASTLSGWYEQYF,TGTGCCAGCACCCTTTCAGGTTGGTACGAGCAGTACTTC
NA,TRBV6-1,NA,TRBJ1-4,CASSSRGANEKLFF,TGTGCCAGCAGTTCCAGGGGTGCGAATGAAAAACTGTTTTTT
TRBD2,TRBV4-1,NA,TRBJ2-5,CASSQGPSGVQETQYF,TGCGCCAGCAGCCAAGGACCTAGCGGGGTCCAAGAGACCCAGTACTTC
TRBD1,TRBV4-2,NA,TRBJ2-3,CASSQNTGTGGADTQYF,TGTGCCAGCAGCCAGAACACCGGGACAGGGGGCGCAGATACGCAGTATTTT
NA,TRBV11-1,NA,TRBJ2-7,CASKDSSVPEQYF,TGTGCCAGCAAGGACAGTTCAGTTCCCGAGCAGTACTTC
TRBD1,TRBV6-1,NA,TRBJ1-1,CASGYRQGNTEAFF,TGTGCCAGTGGTTACAGACAGGGGAACACTGAAGCTTTCTTT